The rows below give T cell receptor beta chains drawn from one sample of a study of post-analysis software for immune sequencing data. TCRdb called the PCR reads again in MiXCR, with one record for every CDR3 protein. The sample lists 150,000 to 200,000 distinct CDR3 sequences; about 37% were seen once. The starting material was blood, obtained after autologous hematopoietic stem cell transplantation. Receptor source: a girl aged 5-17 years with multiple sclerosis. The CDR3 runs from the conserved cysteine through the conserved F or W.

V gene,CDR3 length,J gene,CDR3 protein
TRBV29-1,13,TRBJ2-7,CSVRTGRSYEQYF
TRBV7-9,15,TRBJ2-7,CASSASAVKGYEQYF
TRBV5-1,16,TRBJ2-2,CASSLFMTGGVGELFF
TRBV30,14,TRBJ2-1,CAWSVLAGYNEQFF
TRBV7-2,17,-,CASSLVGLAGGLETQYF
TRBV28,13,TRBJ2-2,CASSQFFRGELFF
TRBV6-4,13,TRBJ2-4,CASSQGEGNIQYF
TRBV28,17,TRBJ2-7,CASSLHTSGRTSYGQYF
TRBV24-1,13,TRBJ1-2,CATSDLTSYGYTF
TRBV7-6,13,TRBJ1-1,CASSLDSNTEAFF
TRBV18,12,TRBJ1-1,CASSPGDGEAFF
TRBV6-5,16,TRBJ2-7,CASSSDGLGASYEQYF
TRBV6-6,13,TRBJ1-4,CASEAGVDEKLFF
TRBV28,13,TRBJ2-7,CASSHPPRYEQYF
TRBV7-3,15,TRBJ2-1,CASSLTPTSYDEQFF
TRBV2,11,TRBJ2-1,CASSRRNEQFF
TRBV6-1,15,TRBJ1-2,CASSGVDSRAYGYTF
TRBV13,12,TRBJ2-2,CAGSLLAGELFF
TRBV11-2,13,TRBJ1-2,CASSLGGSSGYTF
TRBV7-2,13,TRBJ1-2,CASSPVTAYGYTF
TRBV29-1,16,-,CSVDEASGSPYNEQYF
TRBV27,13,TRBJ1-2,CASSSGPLSGYTF
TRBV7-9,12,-,CASSLRSDEQYF